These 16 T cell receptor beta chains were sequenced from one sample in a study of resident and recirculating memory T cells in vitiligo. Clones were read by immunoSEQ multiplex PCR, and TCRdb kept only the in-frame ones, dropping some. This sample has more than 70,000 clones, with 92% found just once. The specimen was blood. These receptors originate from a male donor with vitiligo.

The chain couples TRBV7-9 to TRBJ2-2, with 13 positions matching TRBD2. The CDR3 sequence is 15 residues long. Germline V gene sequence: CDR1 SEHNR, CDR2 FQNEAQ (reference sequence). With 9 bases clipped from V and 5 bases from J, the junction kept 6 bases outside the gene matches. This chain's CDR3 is CASSTSGRQTGELFF. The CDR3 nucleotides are TGTGCCAGTTCGACTAGCGGGAGGCAAACCGGGGAGCTGTTTTTT.

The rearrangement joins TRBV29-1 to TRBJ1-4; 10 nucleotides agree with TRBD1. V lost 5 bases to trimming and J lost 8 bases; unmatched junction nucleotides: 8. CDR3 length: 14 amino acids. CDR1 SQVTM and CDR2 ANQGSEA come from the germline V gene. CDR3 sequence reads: CSVTLGTGVEKLFF. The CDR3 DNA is TGCAGCGTTACCTTAGGGACAGGGGTCGAAAAACTGTTTTTT.

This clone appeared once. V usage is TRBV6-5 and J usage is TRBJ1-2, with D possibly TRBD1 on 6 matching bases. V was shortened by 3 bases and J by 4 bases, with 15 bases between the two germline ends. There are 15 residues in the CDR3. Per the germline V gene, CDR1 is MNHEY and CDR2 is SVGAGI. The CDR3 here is CASSYSEGGPYGYTF. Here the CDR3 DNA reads TGTGCCAGCAGTTATTCCGAAGGGGGACCCTATGGCTACACCTTC.

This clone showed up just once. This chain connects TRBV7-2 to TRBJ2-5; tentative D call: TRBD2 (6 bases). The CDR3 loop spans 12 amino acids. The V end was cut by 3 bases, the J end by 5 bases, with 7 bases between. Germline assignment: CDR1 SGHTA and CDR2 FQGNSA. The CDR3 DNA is TGTGCCAGCAGCTTTGGGGGGGAGACCCAGTACTTC. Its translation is CASSFGGETQYF.

The chain's CDR3 is CASSLRWRGSTDTQYF. CDR3 sequence (DNA): TGTGCCAGCAGCTTACGGTGGCGGGGAAGCACAGATACGCAGTATTTT. The rearrangement uses TRBV11-2 and TRBJ2-3; D is perhaps TRBD2 (6 bases). V was clipped by 2 bases and J by 0 bases, with 12 bases between them. This CDR3 spans 16 amino acids. Germline V gives CDR1 SGHAT, CDR2 FQNNGV. The full variable domain, with the rest looked up from reference TRBV11-2 and TRBJ2-3, is EAGVAQSPRYKIIEKRQSVAFWCNPISGHATLYWYQQILGQGPKLLIQFQNNGVVDDSQLPKDRFSAERLKGVDSTLKIQPAKLEDSAVYLCASSLRWRGSTDTQYFGPGTRLTVL.

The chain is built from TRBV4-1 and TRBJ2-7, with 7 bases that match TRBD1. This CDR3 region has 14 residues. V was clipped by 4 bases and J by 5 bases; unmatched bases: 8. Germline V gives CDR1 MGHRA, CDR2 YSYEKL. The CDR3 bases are TGCGCCAGCAGCCGGACTTCGACAGGGAACGAGCAGTACTTC. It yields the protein CASSRTSTGNEQYF.

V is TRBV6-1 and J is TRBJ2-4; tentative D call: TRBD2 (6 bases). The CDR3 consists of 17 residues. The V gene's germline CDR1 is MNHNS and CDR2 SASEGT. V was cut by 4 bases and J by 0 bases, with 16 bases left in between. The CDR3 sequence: CASSAPRRDGAKNIQYF. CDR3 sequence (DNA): TGTGCCAGCAGTGCCCCTAGGCGGGATGGAGCCAAAAACATTCAGTACTTC.

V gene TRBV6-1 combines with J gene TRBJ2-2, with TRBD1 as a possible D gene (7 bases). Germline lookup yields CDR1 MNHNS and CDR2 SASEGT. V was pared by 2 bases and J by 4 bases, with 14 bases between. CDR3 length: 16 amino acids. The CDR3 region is CASSERQGGSTGELFF. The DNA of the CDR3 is TGTGCCAGCAGTGAACGACAGGGAGGTTCCACCGGGGAGCTGTTTTTT.

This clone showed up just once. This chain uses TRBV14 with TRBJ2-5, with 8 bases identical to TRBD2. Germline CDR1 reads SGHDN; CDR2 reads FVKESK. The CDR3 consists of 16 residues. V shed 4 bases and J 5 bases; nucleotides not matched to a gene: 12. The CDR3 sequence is CASSPRVAGTGETQYF. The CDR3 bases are TGTGCCAGCAGCCCCCGGGTAGCGGGAACTGGGGAGACCCAGTACTTC.

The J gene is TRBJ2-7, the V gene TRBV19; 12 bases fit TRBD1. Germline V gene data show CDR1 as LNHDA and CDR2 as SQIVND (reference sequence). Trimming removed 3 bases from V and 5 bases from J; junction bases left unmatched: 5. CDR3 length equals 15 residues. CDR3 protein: CASSIRDRGRHEQYF. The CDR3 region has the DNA TGTGCCAGTAGTATCCGGGACAGGGGGCGCCACGAGCAGTACTTC.

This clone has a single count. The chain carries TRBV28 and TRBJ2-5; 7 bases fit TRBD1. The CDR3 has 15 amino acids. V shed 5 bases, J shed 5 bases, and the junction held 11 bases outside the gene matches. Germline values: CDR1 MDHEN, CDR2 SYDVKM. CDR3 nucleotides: TGTGCCAGCAGTGGGGGCGGTAGGGGGCATGAGACCCAGTACTTC. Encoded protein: CASSGGGRGHETQYF.

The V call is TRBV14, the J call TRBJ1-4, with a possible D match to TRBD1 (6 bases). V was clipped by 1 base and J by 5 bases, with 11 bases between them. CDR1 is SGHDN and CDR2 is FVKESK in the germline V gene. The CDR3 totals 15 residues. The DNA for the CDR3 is TGTGCCAGCAGCCAAGGTTGGCAGGGGAATGAAAAACTGTTTTTT. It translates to CASSQGWQGNEKLFF.

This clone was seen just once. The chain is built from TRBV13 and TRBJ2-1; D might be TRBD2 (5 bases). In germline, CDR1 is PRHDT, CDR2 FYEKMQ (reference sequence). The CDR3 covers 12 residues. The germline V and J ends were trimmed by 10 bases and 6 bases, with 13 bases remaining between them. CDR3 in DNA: TGTGCCATCGAGGTCGGGATCAATGAGCAGTTCTTC. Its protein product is CAIEVGINEQFF.

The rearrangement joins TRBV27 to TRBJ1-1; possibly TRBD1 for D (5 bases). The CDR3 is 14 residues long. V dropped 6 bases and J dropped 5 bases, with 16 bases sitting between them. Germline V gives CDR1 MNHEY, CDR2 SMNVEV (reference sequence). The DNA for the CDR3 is TGTGCCAGCAGAGCGGGGGGATCGGGTACTGAAGCTTTCTTT. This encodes CASRAGGSGTEAFF.

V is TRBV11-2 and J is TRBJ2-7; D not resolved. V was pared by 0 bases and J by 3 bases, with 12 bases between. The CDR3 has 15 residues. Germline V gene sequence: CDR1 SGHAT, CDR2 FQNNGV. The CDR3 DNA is TGTGCCAGCAGCTTAGAGGCGGAAGGCTACTACGAGCAGTACTTC. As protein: CASSLEAEGYYEQYF.

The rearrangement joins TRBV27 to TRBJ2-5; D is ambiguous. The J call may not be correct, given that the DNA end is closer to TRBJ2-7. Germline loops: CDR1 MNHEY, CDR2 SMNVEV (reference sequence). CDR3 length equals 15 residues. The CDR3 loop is CASSLSGSGYYEQYF. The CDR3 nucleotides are TGTGCCAGCAGTTTATCCGGTTCCGGCTACTACGAGCAGTACTTC.